This T cell receptor beta chain was captured by sequencing in a study of OX40 agonist ivuxolimab in advanced cancers. For the study at large: Patients got intravenous ivuxolimab at 0.01 to 10 mg/kg every 2 weeks. Overall study findings and caveats: Compared with others, partial responders at 0.1-3.0 mg/kg displayed clonal expansion among the lowest.

CDR1 is MDHEN and CDR2 is SYDVKM in the germline V gene. The length of the CDR3 is 14 residues. Trimming removed 6 bases at V and 4 bases at J, with 12 bases between. With baseline, cycle 4 day 1, and cycle 7 day 1 as timepoints, blood was sampled. Using immunoSEQ multiplex PCR, the repertoire was profiled, and TCRdb retains in-frame clones only, with some absent. The table lists 70,000 to 95,000 clones, roughly 93% of them singletons. Points on this clone: What it binds is not known.

The V and J genes are TRBV28 and TRBJ2-2, with D perhaps given as TRBD1 or TRBD2 (5 bases each). The material was CD4+ or CD8+ T cells sorted from blood, obtained in a trial of the OX40 agonist ivuxolimab. This clonotype was obtained from an adult with an advanced solid tumor such as melanoma, head and neck, liver or kidney cancer. The CDR3 DNA follows: TGTGCCAGCAGAACGTCAGGGACCACCGGGGAGCTGTTTTTT. The encoded protein is CASRTSGTTGELFF. Complete variable domain (other parts from reference TRBV28 and TRBJ2-2): DVKVTQSSRYLVKRTGEKVFLECVQDMDHENMFWYRQDPGLGLRLIYFSYDVKMKEKGDIPEGYSVSREKKERFSLILESASTNQTSMYLCASRTSGTTGELFFGEGSRLTVL.